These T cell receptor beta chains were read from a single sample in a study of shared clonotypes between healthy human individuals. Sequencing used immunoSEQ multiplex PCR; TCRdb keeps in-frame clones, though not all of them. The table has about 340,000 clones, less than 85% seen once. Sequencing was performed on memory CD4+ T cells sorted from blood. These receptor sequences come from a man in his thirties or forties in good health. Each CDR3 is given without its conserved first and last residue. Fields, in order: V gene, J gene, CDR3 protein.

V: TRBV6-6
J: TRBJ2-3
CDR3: ASSRGGSTDTQY

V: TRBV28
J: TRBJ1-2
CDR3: ASRTGAAYGYT

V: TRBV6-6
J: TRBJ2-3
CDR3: AVSGAGYGDTQY

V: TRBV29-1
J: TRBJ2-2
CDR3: SVEAASTGELF

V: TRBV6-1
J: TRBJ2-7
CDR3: ASSGTAGGPYEQY

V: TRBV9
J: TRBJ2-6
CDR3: ASSVGAGTVVSGANVLT

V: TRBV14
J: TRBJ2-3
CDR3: ASSLSAGSLDTQY

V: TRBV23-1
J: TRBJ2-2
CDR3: ASSQTASENTGELF

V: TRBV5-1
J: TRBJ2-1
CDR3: ASSPGLARNEQF

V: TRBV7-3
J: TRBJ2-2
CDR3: ASSSWTGAGELF

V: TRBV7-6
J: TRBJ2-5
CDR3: ASSLAVTETQY

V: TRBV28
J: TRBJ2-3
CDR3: ASSMGTGPDTQY

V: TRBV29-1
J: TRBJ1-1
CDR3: SGHGNTEAF

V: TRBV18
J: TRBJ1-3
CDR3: ASSPPTGFGSGNTIY

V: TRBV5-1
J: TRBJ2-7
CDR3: ASSLGSSGRAGGYEQY

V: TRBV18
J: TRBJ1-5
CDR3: ASSERTSNQPQH

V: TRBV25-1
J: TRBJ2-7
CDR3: ASRSTYGQGMEQY

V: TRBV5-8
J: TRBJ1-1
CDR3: ASSLPGYTEAF

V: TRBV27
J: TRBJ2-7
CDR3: ASSPRSGVLYEQY

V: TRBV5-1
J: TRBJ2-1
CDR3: ASSWGTSENEQF

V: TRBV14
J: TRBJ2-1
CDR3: ASSRHTFSYNEQF

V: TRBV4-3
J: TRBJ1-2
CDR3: ASSQDLAASYGYT

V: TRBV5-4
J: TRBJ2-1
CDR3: ASSSRQSSYNEQF